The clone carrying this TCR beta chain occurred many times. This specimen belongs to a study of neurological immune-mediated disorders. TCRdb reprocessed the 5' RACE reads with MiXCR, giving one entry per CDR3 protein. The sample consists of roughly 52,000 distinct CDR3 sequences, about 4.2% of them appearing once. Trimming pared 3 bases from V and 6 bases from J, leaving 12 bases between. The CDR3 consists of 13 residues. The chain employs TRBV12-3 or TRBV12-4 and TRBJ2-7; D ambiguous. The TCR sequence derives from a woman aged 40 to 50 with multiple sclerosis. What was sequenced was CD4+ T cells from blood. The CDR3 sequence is CASSLYSLGEQYF. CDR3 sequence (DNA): TGTGCCAGCAGTTTGTACAGCTTGGGCGAGCAGTACTTC.